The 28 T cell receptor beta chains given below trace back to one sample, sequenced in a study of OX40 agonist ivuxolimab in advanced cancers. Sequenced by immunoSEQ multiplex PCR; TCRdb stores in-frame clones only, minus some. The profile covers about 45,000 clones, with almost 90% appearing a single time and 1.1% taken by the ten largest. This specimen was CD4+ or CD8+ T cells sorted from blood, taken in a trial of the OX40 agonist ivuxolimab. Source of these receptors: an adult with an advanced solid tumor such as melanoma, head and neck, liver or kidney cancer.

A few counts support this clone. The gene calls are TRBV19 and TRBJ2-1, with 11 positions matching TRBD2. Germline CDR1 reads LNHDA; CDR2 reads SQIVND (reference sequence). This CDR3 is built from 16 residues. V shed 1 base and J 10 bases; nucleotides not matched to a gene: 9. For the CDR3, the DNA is TGTGCCAGTAGTATAGGACTAGCGGGAACTAAGGGAGAGCAGTTCTTC. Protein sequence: CASSIGLAGTKGEQFF.

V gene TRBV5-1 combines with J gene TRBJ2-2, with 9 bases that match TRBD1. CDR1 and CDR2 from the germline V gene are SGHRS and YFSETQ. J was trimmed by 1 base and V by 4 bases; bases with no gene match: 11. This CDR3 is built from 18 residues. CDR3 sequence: CASSLEGQGALNTGELFF. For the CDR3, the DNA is TGCGCCAGCAGCCTCGAGGGACAGGGCGCCCTGAACACCGGGGAGCTGTTTTTT.

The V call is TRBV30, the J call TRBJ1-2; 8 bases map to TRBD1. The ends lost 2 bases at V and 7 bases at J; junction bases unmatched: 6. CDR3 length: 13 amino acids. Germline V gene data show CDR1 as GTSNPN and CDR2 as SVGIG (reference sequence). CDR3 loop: CAWSTGQDLGYTF. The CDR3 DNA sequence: TGTGCCTGGAGTACGGGACAGGATCTTGGCTACACCTTC.

CDR3 in amino acids: CASSRRRTGEKNYGYTF. The CDR3 DNA reads as TGTGCCAGCAGCCGCAGAAGAACGGGGGAGAAAAACTATGGCTACACCTTC. The rearrangement uses TRBV27 and TRBJ1-2; possible D gene TRBD1, 5 bases. Germline V gives CDR1 MNHEY, CDR2 SMNVEV (reference sequence). The ends were cut back, 6 bases at V and 2 bases at J, with 22 bases in the middle. The CDR3 has 17 residues.

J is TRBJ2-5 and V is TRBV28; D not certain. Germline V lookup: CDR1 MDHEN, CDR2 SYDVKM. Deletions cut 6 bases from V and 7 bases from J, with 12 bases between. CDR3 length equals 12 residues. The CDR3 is CASRISLGTQYF. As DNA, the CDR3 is TGTGCCAGCAGGATTTCACTCGGGACCCAGTACTTC. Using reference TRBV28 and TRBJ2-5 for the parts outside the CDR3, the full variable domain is DVKVTQSSRYLVKRTGEKVFLECVQDMDHENMFWYRQDPGLGLRLIYFSYDVKMKEKGDIPEGYSVSREKKERFSLILESASTNQTSMYLCASRISLGTQYFGPGTRLLVL.

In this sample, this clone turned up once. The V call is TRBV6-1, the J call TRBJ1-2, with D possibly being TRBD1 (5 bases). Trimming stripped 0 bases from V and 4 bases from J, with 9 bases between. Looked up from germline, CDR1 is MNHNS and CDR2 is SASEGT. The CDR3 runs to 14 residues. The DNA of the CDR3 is TGTGCCAGCAGTGAAGCGCGGACAACCTATGGCTACACCTTC. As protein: CASSEARTTYGYTF.

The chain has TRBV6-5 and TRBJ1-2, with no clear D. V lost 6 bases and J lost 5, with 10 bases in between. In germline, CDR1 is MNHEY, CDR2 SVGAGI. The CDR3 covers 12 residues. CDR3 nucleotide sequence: TGTGCCAGCAGGGCAGACGAATATGGCTACACCTTC. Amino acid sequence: CASRADEYGYTF.

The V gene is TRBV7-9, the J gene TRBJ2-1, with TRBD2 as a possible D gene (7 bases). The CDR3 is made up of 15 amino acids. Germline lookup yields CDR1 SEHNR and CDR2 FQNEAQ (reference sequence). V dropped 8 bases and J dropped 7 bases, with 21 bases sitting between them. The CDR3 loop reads CASDRGAGRGNEQFF. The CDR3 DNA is TGTGCCAGCGATAGGGGAGCGGGAAGGGGGAATGAGCAGTTCTTC.

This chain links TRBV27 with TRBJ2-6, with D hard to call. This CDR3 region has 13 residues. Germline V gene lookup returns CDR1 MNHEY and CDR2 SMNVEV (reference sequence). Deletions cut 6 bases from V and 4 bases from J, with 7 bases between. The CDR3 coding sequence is TGTGCCAGCAGGTCCCACGGGGCCAACGTCCTGACTTTC. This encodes CASRSHGANVLTF.

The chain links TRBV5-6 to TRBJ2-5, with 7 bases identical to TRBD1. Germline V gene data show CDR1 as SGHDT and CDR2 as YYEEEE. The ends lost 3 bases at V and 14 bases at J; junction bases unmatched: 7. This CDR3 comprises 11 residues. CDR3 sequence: CASSSTGEGYF. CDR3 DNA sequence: TGTGCCAGCAGCTCAACAGGGGAAGGATACTTC.

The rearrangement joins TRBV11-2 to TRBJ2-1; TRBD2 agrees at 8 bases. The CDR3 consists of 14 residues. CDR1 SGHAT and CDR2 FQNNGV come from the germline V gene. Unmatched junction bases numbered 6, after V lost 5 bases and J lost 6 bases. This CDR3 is CASSDLTSGNEQFF. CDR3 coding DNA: TGTGCCAGCAGCGACCTCACTAGCGGCAATGAGCAGTTCTTC.

The CDR3, as DNA: TGTGCCAGCAGTGTAGGAGGGAATTCACCCCTCCACTTT. Translation gives CASSVGGNSPLHF. The chain employs TRBV21-1 and TRBJ1-6. TRBV21-1 constitutes a pseudogene. The CDR3 is 13 amino acids.

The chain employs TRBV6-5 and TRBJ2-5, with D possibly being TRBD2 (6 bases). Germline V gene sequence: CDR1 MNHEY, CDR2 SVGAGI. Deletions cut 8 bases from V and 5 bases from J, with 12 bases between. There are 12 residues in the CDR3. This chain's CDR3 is CASRGLSETQYF. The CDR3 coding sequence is TGTGCCAGCCGGGGGTTGTCGGAGACCCAGTACTTC.

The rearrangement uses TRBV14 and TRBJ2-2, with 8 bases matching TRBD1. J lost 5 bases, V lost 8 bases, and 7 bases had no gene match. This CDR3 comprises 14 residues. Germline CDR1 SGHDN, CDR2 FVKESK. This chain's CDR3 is CASSRQGKTGELFF. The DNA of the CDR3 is TGTGCCAGCTCGAGACAGGGGAAAACCGGGGAGCTGTTTTTT.

The DNA for the CDR3 is TGTGCCAGCAGCAAGGAACTAGCTGTCGAGCAGTACTTC. Encoded protein: CASSKELAVEQYF. The chain links TRBV7-2 to TRBJ2-7, with D maybe TRBD2 (6 bases). The germline V gene encodes CDR1 SGHTA and CDR2 FQGNSA. V was pared by 5 bases and J by 6 bases, with 14 bases between. The CDR3 is 13 amino acids.

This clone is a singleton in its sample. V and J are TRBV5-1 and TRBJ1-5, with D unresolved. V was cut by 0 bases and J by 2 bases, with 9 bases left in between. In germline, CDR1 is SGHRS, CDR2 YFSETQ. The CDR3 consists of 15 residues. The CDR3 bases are TGCGCCAGCAGCTTGGATCCAGGCCGCAATCAGCCCCAGCATTTT. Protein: CASSLDPGRNQPQHF.

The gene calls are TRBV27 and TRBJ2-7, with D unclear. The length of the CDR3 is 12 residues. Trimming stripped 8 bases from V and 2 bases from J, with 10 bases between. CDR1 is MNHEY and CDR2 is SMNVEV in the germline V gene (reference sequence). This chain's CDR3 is CASAERPYEQYF. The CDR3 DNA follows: TGTGCCAGCGCGGAGCGACCCTACGAGCAGTACTTC.

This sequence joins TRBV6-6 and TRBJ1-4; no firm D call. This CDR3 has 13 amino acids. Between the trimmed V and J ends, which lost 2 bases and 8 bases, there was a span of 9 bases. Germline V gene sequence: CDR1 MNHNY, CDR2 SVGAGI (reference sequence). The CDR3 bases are TGTGCCAGCAGTTACAGGGTAAAGGAAAAACTGTTTTTT. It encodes CASSYRVKEKLFF.

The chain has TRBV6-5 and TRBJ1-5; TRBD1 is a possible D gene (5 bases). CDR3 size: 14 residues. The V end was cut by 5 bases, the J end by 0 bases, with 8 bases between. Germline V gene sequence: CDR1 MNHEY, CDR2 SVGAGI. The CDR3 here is CASSATASNQPQHF. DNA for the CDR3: TGTGCCAGCAGTGCGACAGCTAGCAATCAGCCCCAGCATTTT.

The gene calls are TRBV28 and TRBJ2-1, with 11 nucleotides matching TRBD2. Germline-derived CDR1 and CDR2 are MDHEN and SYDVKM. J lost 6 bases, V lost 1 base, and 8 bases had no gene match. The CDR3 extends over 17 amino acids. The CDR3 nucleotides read TGTGCCAGCAGTTTATTCCGAACTAGCGGGAGACCCAATGAGCAGTTCTTC. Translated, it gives CASSLFRTSGRPNEQFF. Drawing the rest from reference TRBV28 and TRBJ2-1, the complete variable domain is DVKVTQSSRYLVKRTGEKVFLECVQDMDHENMFWYRQDPGLGLRLIYFSYDVKMKEKGDIPEGYSVSREKKERFSLILESASTNQTSMYLCASSLFRTSGRPNEQFFGPGTRLTVL.

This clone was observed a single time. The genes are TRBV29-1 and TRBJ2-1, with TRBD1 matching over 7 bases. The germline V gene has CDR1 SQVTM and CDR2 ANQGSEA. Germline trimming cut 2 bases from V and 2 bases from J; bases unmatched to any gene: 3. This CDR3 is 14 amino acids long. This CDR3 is CSVEPGQPYNEQFF. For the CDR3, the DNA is TGCAGCGTTGAACCGGGACAGCCCTACAATGAGCAGTTCTTC.

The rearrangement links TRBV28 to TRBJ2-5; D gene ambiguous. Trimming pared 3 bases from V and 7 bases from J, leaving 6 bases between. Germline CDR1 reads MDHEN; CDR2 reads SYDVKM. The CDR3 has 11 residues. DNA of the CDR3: TGTGCCAGCAGTTTTTCGGCGACCCAGTACTTC. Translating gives CASSFSATQYF. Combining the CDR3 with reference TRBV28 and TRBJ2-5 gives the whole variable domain DVKVTQSSRYLVKRTGEKVFLECVQDMDHENMFWYRQDPGLGLRLIYFSYDVKMKEKGDIPEGYSVSREKKERFSLILESASTNQTSMYLCASSFSATQYFGPGTRLLVL.

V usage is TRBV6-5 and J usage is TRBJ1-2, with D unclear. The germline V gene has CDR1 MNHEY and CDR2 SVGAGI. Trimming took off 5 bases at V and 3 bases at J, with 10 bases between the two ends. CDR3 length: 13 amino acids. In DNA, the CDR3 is TGTGCCAGCAGTCCAGAGGCTGACTATGGCTACACCTTC. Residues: CASSPEADYGYTF.

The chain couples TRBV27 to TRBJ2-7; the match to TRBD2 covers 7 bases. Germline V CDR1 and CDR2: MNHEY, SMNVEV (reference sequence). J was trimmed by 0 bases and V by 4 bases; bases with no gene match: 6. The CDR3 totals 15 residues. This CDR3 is CASSWGAGFSYEQYF. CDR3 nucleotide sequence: TGTGCCAGCAGTTGGGGAGCGGGATTCTCCTACGAGCAGTACTTC.

CDR3 residues: CASSLGIRPQETQYF. CDR3 nucleotide sequence: TGTGCCAGCAGCTTAGGTATTAGGCCACAAGAGACCCAGTACTTC. The chain combines TRBV7-9 with TRBJ2-5, with D uncertain. The CDR3 covers 15 residues. The V gene's germline CDR1 is SEHNR and CDR2 FQNEAQ (reference sequence). V lost 1 base to trimming and J lost 2 bases, with 11 bases between them.

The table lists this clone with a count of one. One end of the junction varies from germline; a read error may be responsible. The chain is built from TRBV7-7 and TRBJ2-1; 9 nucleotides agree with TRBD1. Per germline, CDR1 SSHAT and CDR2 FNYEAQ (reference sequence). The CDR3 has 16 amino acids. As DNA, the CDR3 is TGTGCTAGCAGCCTTTTCCCGGGACAGGGTACTGGTGAGCAGTTCTTC. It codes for CASSLFPGQGTGEQFF.

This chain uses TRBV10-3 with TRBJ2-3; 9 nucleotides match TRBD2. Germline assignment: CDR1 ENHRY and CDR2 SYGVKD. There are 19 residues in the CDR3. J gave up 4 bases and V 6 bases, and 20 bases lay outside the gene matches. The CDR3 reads CAIRNSGTSNRWGADTQYF. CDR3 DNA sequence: TGTGCCATCAGGAACTCCGGGACTAGCAACCGATGGGGCGCAGATACGCAGTATTTT.

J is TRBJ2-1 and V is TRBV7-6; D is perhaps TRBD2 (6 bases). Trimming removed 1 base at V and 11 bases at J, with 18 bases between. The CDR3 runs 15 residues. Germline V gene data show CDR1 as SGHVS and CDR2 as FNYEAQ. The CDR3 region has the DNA TGTGCCAGCAGCTTAGAGCCTAGCAGTGGGGGGAAGCAGTTCTTC. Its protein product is CASSLEPSSGGKQFF.